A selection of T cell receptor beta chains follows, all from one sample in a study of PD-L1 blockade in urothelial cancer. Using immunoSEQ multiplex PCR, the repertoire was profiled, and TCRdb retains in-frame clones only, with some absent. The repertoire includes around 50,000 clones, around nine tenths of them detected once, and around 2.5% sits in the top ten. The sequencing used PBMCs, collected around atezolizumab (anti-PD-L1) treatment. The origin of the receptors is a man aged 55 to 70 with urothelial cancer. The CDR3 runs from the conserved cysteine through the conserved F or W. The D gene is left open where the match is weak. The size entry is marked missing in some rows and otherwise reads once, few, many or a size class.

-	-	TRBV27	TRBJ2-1	CASRRRAWDNNEQFF	TGTGCCAGCAGGCGGAGAGCCTGGGACAATAATGAGCAGTTCTTC
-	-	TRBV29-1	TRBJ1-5	CSVGGSGINQPQHF	TGCAGCGTTGGTGGGTCGGGAATCAATCAGCCCCAGCATTTT
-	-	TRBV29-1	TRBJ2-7	CSVEPVNGYEQYF	TGCAGCGTTGAACCTGTGAACGGCTACGAGCAGTACTTC
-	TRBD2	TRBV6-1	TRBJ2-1	CASSEALQGLAGGRDEQFF	TGTGCCAGCAGTGAAGCGCTTCAGGGACTAGCGGGGGGGAGGGATGAGCAGTTCTTC
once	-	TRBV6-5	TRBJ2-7	CASSRGTYEQYF	TGTGCCAGCAGCCGCGGGACCTACGAGCAGTACTTC
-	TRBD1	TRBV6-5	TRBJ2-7	CASSYQAGGRNEQYF	TGTGCCAGCAGTTACCAGGCAGGGGGTCGGAACGAGCAGTACTTC
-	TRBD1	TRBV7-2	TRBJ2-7	CASRNRGESSQYF	TGTGCCAGCAGGAACAGGGGGGAAAGCTCGCAGTACTTC
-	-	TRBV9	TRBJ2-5	CASSVVTTSMETQYF	TGTGCCAGCAGCGTAGTGACGACTAGTATGGAGACCCAGTACTTC
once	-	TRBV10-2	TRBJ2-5	CASSDSRLRLQETQYF	TGCGCCAGCAGTGATTCGAGACTACGGCTCCAAGAGACCCAGTACTTC
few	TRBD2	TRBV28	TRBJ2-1	CASSSGTSGRKTSSYNEQFF	TGTGCCAGCAGCTCCGGGACTAGCGGGAGAAAGACGAGCTCCTACAATGAGCAGTTCTTC
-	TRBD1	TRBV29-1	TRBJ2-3	CSVNRDSRSTDTQYF	TGCAGCGTGAATAGGGACAGCCGATCCACAGATACGCAGTATTTT
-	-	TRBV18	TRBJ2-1	CASSPGGDRDYNEQFF	TGTGCCAGCTCACCAGGAGGGGATCGGGACTACAATGAGCAGTTCTTC
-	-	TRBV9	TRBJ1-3	CASSVGGSSGNTIYF	TGTGCCAGCAGCGTAGGAGGTAGCTCTGGAAACACCATATATTTT
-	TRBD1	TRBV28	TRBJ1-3	CASSFLDRGLGNTIYF	TGTGCCAGCAGTTTCTTGGACAGGGGGCTTGGAAACACCATATATTTT
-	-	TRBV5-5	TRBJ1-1	CASTKGGGMNTEAFF	TGTGCCAGCACTAAAGGGGGGGGGATGAACACTGAAGCTTTCTTT
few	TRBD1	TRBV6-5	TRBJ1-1	CASSYDRGTEAFF	TGTGCCAGCAGTTACGACAGGGGCACTGAAGCTTTCTTT
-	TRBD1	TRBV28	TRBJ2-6	CASSLGQGAAGANVLTF	TGTGCCAGCAGTTTGGGGCAGGGGGCCGCTGGGGCCAACGTCCTGACTTTC
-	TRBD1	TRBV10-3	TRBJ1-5	CAISATGGANQPQHF	TGTGCCATCAGTGCCACAGGGGGGGCAAATCAGCCCCAGCATTTT
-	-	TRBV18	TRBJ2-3	CASSAMEASTDTQYF	TGTGCCAGCTCGGCTATGGAAGCGAGCACAGATACGCAGTATTTT
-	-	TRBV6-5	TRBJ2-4	CASSYSIGLAKNIQYF	TGTGCCAGCAGTTACTCAATAGGACTAGCCAAAAACATTCAGTACTTC
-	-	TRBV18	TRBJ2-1	CASSPPGGNKFF	TGTGCCAGCTCACCTCCTGGCGGGAACAAGTTCTTC
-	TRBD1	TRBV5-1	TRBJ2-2	CASSFGTGNTGELFF	TGCGCCAGCAGCTTCGGGACAGGGAACACCGGGGAGCTGTTTTTT
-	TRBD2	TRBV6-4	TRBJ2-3	CASSDGGGGTDTQYF	TGTGCCAGCAGTGACGGCGGGGGTGGCACAGATACGCAGTATTTT
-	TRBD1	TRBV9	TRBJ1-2	CASSGPTGDLINYGYTF	TGTGCCAGCAGCGGACCGACAGGGGACCTTATTAACTATGGCTACACCTTC
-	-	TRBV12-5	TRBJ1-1	CASGLVEDTEAFF	TGTGCTAGTGGTTTGGTAGAGGACACTGAAGCTTTCTTT
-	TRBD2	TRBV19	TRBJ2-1	CASSTGTSGGEPYNEQFF	TGTGCCAGTAGTACCGGGACTAGCGGGGGAGAACCCTACAATGAGCAGTTCTTC
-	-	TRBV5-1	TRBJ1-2	CASSPLGQGSDGYTF	TGCGCCAGCAGTCCTTTGGGGCAGGGGTCGGATGGCTACACCTTC
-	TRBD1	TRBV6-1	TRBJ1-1	CASSRRQGNTEAFF	TGTGCCAGCAGCCGACGACAGGGAAACACTGAAGCTTTCTTT
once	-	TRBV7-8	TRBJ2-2	CASSSYVAGELFF	TGTGCCAGCAGCTCCTACGTCGCCGGGGAGCTGTTTTTT
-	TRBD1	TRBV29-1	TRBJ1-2	CSATTTTGGAEGYTF	TGCAGCGCCACCACTACCACAGGGGGCGCGGAAGGCTACACCTTC
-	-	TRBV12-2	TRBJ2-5	CASRLRRVRVETQYF	TGTGCAAGTCGCTTAAGGCGGGTAAGGGTAGAGACCCAGTACTTC
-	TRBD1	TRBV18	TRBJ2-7	CASSRGQAYEQYF	TGTGCCAGCTCACGCGGACAGGCATACGAGCAGTACTTC
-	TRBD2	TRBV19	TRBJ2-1	CASSGTSGGSEQFF	TGTGCCAGCAGCGGGACTAGCGGGGGGAGTGAGCAGTTCTTC
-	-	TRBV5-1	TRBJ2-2	CASSLGRAGGELFF	TGCGCCAGCAGCTTAGGCAGGGCCGGCGGGGAGCTGTTTTTT
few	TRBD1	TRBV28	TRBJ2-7	CASSLFNLGTEDEQYF	TGTGCCAGCAGTTTATTTAATCTTGGGACAGAAGACGAGCAGTACTTC
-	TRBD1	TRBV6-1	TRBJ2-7	CASSELPGQGRYEQYF	TGTGCCAGCAGTGAACTGCCGGGACAGGGGAGGTACGAGCAGTACTTC
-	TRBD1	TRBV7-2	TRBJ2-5	CASSTRQGAGETQYF	TGTGCCAGCAGCACCCGACAGGGGGCGGGAGAGACCCAGTACTTC
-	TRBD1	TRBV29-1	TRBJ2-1	CSVVWQGVDEQFF	TGCAGCGTTGTTTGGCAGGGGGTGGATGAGCAGTTCTTC
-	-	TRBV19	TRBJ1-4	CASSEVQFATNEKLFF	TGTGCCAGTAGTGAGGTGCAGTTTGCAACTAATGAAAAACTGTTTTTT